The 20 T cell receptor beta chains reported below all come from one sample, sequenced in a study of CD8+CD57+ T cells in acquired aplastic anemia. Genomic DNA provided the template from which TCR beta VDJ and CDR3 profiles were obtained. TCRdb re-derived calls from the reads in MiXCR, one entry per CDR3 protein. The sample has hundreds of thousands of distinct CDR3 sequences; under 80% are singletons. The sequenced sample consisted of sorted CD4+, CD8+, or CD8+CD57+ T cells (not recorded which) from PBMCs. These receptors all stem from a human donor in good health, serving as a control.

The chain recombines TRBV5-8 with TRBJ2-2; D might be TRBD2 (5 bases). Germline loops: CDR1 SGHTS, CDR2 YDEGEE. This CDR3 has 13 residues. V lost 5 bases and J lost 5, with 10 bases in between. The CDR3 DNA is TGTGCCAGCAGGGGAGCAGTAACCGGGGAGCTGTTTTTT. The encoded protein is CASRGAVTGELFF.

As for this clonotype: The junction departs from germline at one end; a sequencing error may be responsible. The chain links TRBV29-1 to TRBJ1-4, with D unresolved. Germline values: CDR1 SQVTM, CDR2 ANQGSEA. The CDR3 runs 13 residues. The CDR3 region has the DNA TGCAGCGGTACCCGGGGATATAATGAAGAACTGTTTTTT. This codes for CSGTRGYNEELFF.

As for this clonotype: This CDR3 is missing its conserved last phenylalanine or tryptophan, likely due to a read error. It is unclear where the CDR3 begins or ends on the DNA, so no DNA is shown, and the CDR3 is as TCRdb lists it. The rearrangement joins TRBV24-1 to TRBJ2-5; the D call of TRBD2 is as the table states it, not checked on the DNA. Germline lookup yields CDR1 KGHDR and CDR2 SFDVKD. From its first to its last residue, the CDR3 has 15 amino acids. CDR3 in amino acids: CATISSNLLRAVLRS.

This sequence joins TRBV20-1 and TRBJ2-5; 7 bases are shared with TRBD1. This CDR3 is built from 13 residues. V gave up 1 base and J gave up 9 bases; unmatched junction bases: 8. From germline, CDR1 is DFQATT and CDR2 SNEGSKA (reference sequence). CDR3 bases: TGCAGTGCTAGAGGACAGGGTGACGAGCCCCAGTACTTC. Its translation: CSARGQGDEPQYF.

This clonotype was counted at least ten times. J is TRBJ1-1 and V is TRBV6-6, with D possibly being TRBD1 (5 bases). Trimming removed 7 bases from V and 7 bases from J, with 16 bases in between. Germline values: CDR1 MNHNY, CDR2 SVGAGI (reference sequence). CDR3 length: 13 amino acids. CDR3 protein: CASIIEQAGEAFF. In DNA, the CDR3 is TGTGCCAGCATTATAGAACAGGCGGGTGAAGCTTTCTTT.

The CDR3: CASIAPPGDRDTDTQYF. CDR3 nucleotide sequence: TGTGCCAGCATAGCACCACCTGGCGACAGGGACACAGATACGCAGTATTTT. The V and J genes are TRBV4-2 and TRBJ2-3; 7 positions agree with TRBD1. Germline CDR1 LGHNA, CDR2 YNFKEQ. V gave up 7 bases and J gave up 2 bases; unmatched junction bases: 15. The CDR3 sequence is 17 residues long.

This clonotype came up once. The chain couples TRBV19 to TRBJ1-2; D unclear. Germline loops: CDR1 LNHDA, CDR2 SQIVND (reference sequence). This CDR3 spans 14 amino acids. The V end lost 3 bases, the J end lost 2 bases, and 10 bases lay between the germline ends. In DNA, the CDR3 is TGTGCCAGTAGTATCCCACTATTAAACTATGGCTACACCTTC. It is translated as CASSIPLLNYGYTF.

A word on this clonotype: At one boundary the junction diverges from the germline segment, which might be a read error. The chain joins TRBV20-1 to TRBJ2-7; D may match TRBD1 or TRBD2 (5 bases each). The germline gives CDR1 DFQATT, CDR2 SNEGSKA (reference sequence). This CDR3 comprises 13 residues. The CDR3 loop is CSTSRQGVYEQYF. The CDR3 nucleotides are TGCAGTACTAGTAGGCAGGGTGTGTACGAGCAGTACTTC.

As regards this clonotype: One end of the junction is discordant with germline, which a read error may explain. The chain has TRBV9 and TRBJ2-7; D perhaps matches TRBD2 (7 bases). Germline V lookup: CDR1 SGDLS, CDR2 YYNGEE. The length of the CDR3 is 15 residues. The CDR3 DNA follows: TGTGCCAGCAGCCCCAGCCGGGGGGCTACCTTCGAGGAGTACTTC. It codes for CASSPSRGATFEEYF.

In this sample, this clonotype turned up many times. The J gene is TRBJ2-3, the V gene TRBV5-1; TRBD1 aligns across 9 bases. Germline-derived CDR1 and CDR2 are SGHRS and YFSETQ. CDR3 length: 15 residues. Trimming took 4 bases from V and 6 from J; bases not matched to a gene: 9. The CDR3 region has the DNA TGCGCCAGCAGCCCCACGACAGGGGGAGCGGATACGCAGTATTTT. Translation: CASSPTTGGADTQYF.

Regarding this clonotype: At one end, the junction sequence differs from germline, possibly due to a read error. The chain carries TRBV7-6 and TRBJ2-5; D possibly uses TRBD1 or TRBD2 (6 bases each). Germline V gene data show CDR1 as SGHVS and CDR2 as FNYEAQ. This CDR3 is built from 17 residues. Here the CDR3 reads CATSREGGTAHGETQYF. The CDR3 region has the DNA TGTGCCACCAGCAGAGAAGGGGGGACCGCCCACGGGGAGACCCAGTACTTC.

Concerning this clonotype: An end of the junction does not agree with germline; a read error may underlie this. The chain uses TRBV7-2 and TRBJ1-2, with D maybe TRBD1 (6 bases). The CDR3 covers 14 residues. The germline gives CDR1 SGHTA, CDR2 FQGNSA. CDR3 sequence (DNA): TGTGCCAGCAGCCCGCACAGGGTAGACTATGGCTTCACCTTC. Residues: CASSPHRVDYGFTF. Drawing the rest from reference TRBV7-2 and TRBJ1-2, the complete variable domain is GAGVSQSPSNKVTEKGKDVELRCDPISGHTALYWYRQSLGQGLEFLIYFQGNSAPDKSGLPSDRFSAERTGGSVSTLTIQRTQQEDSAVYLCASSPHRVDYGFTFGSGTRLTVV.

At least ten counts were recorded for this clonotype. This chain links TRBV19 with TRBJ2-3; possible D gene TRBD2, 7 bases. Germline CDR1 and CDR2: LNHDA and SQIVND (reference sequence). V dropped 5 bases and J dropped 1 base, with 16 bases sitting between them. The CDR3 extends over 16 amino acids. This chain's CDR3 is CASSLGGGDGTDTQYF. The DNA of the CDR3 is TGTGCCAGTAGTCTCGGAGGGGGGGACGGCACAGATACGCAGTATTTT.

Regarding this clonotype: One end of the junction varies from germline; a read error may be responsible. This chain joins TRBV20-1 and TRBJ1-2, with D possibly being TRBD1 (5 bases). CDR3 length equals 11 residues. Germline assignment: CDR1 DFQATT and CDR2 SNEGSKA (reference sequence). CDR3 sequence: CSAESGRNFPF. The CDR3 DNA is TGCAGTGCTGAATCGGGACGGAATTTTCCCTTC.

V gene TRBV9 combines with J gene TRBJ2-7; tentative D call: TRBD2 (7 bases). CDR3 length: 13 amino acids. Germline CDR1 reads SGDLS; CDR2 reads YYNGEE. CDR3 in DNA: TGTGCCAGCAGCGTAGGCGGCGGGGGCGCCTACGACGTC. Protein sequence: CASSVGGGGAYDV.

In the case of this clonotype: The final CDR3 position lacks the conserved phenylalanine or tryptophan, pointing to a likely read error. It is unclear where the CDR3 begins or ends on the DNA, so no DNA is shown, and the CDR3 is as TCRdb lists it. The genes are TRBV7-3 and TRBJ2-2. Germline CDR1 is SGHTA and CDR2 is FQGTGA. The CDR3 numbers 12 amino acids, ends counted. The chain's CDR3 is CASSVPGGELLY.

This clonotype has just one count. The chain recombines TRBV14 with TRBJ2-3, with D perhaps TRBD1 (5 bases). Trimming left V 4 bases short and J 5 bases short, with 19 bases between. CDR3 length: 16 residues. Germline lookup yields CDR1 SGHDN and CDR2 FVKESK. CDR3 region: CASSLGQTVGLDTQYF. The CDR3 nucleotides are TGTGCCAGCAGCCTTGGCCAGACAGTCGGATTAGATACGCAGTATTTT.

Ten or more counts support this clonotype. The chain has TRBV6-6 and TRBJ1-3; D uncertain. The CDR3 extends over 13 amino acids. The V end lost 2 bases, the J end lost 11 bases, and 13 bases lay between the germline ends. Germline V lookup: CDR1 MNHNY, CDR2 SVGAGI (reference sequence). CDR3 residues: CASSYTPGSAIYF. The CDR3 DNA reads as TGTGCCAGCAGTTACACCCCAGGTTCCGCCATATATTTT.

The rearrangement uses TRBV15 and TRBJ2-5, with D perhaps matching TRBD1 (5 bases). From germline, CDR1 is LNHNV and CDR2 YYDKDF (reference sequence). The CDR3 is 13 residues long. V was trimmed by 4 bases and J by 4 bases, leaving 10 bases between them. The CDR3 bases are TGTGCCACCAGCATCAGGGTTGGAGAGACCCAGTACTTC. Translation gives CATSIRVGETQYF.

V is TRBV20-1 and J is TRBJ2-7, with TRBD2 as a possible D gene (6 bases). The germline V and J ends were trimmed by 0 bases and 7 bases, with 13 bases remaining between them. This CDR3 spans 13 amino acids. Germline V gives CDR1 DFQATT, CDR2 SNEGSKA (reference sequence). CDR3 DNA: TGCAGTGCTAGAGAGGCGGGACTCTCTGAGCAGTACTTC. Translation: CSAREAGLSEQYF.